These 30 T cell receptor beta chains were all obtained from the same sample, sequenced in a study of T-cell reconstitution after alpha-beta-depleted transplantation in children. A library of TCRbeta sequences, prepared with unique molecular identifiers, was generated. A single record per CDR3 protein comes from TCRdb applying MiXCR to the PCR reads. The data contain around 370,000 distinct CDR3 sequences, about 9.4% of them singletons. Sequences were derived from PBMCs from the stem cell graft donor, sampled from the stem cell graft. The receptors shown here come from a human donor who donated a stem cell graft to a child with acute lymphoblastic leukemia.

The chain has TRBV4-3 and TRBJ1-1; no clear D gene. The CDR3 consists of 14 residues. Trimming removed 1 base from V and 0 bases from J, with 6 bases in between. Germline loops: CDR1 LGHNA, CDR2 YSLEER. In nucleotides, the CDR3 is TGCGCCAGCAGCCAAGCGGTACTGAACACTGAAGCTTTCTTT. Translated, it gives CASSQAVLNTEAFF.

The rearrangement joins TRBV5-6 to TRBJ2-7, with 10 positions matching TRBD2. The CDR3 is 16 residues long. Germline lookup yields CDR1 SGHDT and CDR2 YYEEEE. Germline trimming cut 4 bases from V and 4 bases from J; bases unmatched to any gene: 11. This CDR3 reads CASSEGRASGSYEQYF. CDR3 coding DNA: TGTGCCAGCAGCGAAGGTAGGGCTAGCGGGAGTTACGAGCAGTACTTC.

This clonotype was seen more than once but under ten times. The chain uses TRBV11-2 and TRBJ2-2, with D unclear. The CDR3 length is 13 residues. V lost 5 bases and J 9 bases, leaving 13 bases between the germline ends. CDR1 is SGHAT and CDR2 is FQNNGV in the germline V gene. CDR3 sequence reads: CASSPVGFRELFF. CDR3 DNA sequence: TGTGCCAGCAGCCCCGTCGGGTTCCGGGAGCTGTTTTTT. Full variable domain (missing parts from reference TRBV11-2 and TRBJ2-2): EAGVAQSPRYKIIEKRQSVAFWCNPISGHATLYWYQQILGQGPKLLIQFQNNGVVDDSQLPKDRFSAERLKGVDSTLKIQPAKLEDSAVYLCASSPVGFRELFFGEGSRLTVL.

This clonotype was found a few times. The chain couples TRBV10-3 to TRBJ2-7, with TRBD1 matching 7 bases. J gave up 1 base and V 4 bases, and 7 bases lay outside the gene matches. Germline values: CDR1 ENHRY, CDR2 SYGVKD. The CDR3 totals 15 residues. This CDR3 is CAISARDSGSYEQYF. DNA of the CDR3: TGTGCCATCAGTGCCCGGGACAGTGGTTCCTACGAGCAGTACTTC.

This chain uses TRBV5-6 with TRBJ2-3; 9 positions match TRBD2. The CDR3 has 17 amino acids. Per the germline V gene, CDR1 is SGHDT and CDR2 is YYEEEE. After removal of 4 bases from V and 2 bases from J, the junction contained 11 bases not matched to a gene. CDR3 sequence (DNA): TGTGCCAGCAGCCTAAGACTAGCGGCCCTTGACACAGATACGCAGTATTTT. This gives the protein CASSLRLAALDTDTQYF.

This clonotype was seen a handful of times. This sequence joins TRBV12-3 or TRBV12-4 and TRBJ2-3; 12 bases are shared with TRBD2. The CDR3 spans 15 residues. V shed 5 bases, J shed 5 bases, and the junction held 5 bases outside the gene matches. The CDR3 protein is CASSLLAGGVDTQYF. The DNA of the CDR3 is TGTGCCAGCAGTCTACTAGCGGGAGGTGTAGATACGCAGTATTTT.

The table lists this clonotype with a few counts. The chain has TRBV7-8 and TRBJ2-1, with no clear D. V dropped 0 bases and J dropped 8 bases, with 14 bases sitting between them. The CDR3 runs to 15 residues. CDR1 is SGHVS and CDR2 is FQNEAQ in the germline V gene. The CDR3 nucleotides are TGTGCCAGCAGCTTAGCGCAAGGTGTGGTTCATGAGCAGTTCTTC. This codes for CASSLAQGVVHEQFF.

Only a few counts were recorded for this clonotype. CDR3 bases: TGTGCCAGCTCACCGCTGACCCAGGGGACCGGAAACACCATATATTTT. Its translation is CASSPLTQGTGNTIYF. The chain employs TRBV18 and TRBJ1-3, with a possible D match to TRBD1 (6 bases). This CDR3 region has 16 residues. Deletions cut 3 bases from V and 4 bases from J, with 16 bases between. Per the germline V gene, CDR1 is KGHSH and CDR2 is LQKENI.

The chain couples TRBV14 to TRBJ1-1, with D possibly matching TRBD1 (5 bases). The length of the CDR3 is 18 residues. Per the germline V gene, CDR1 is SGHDN and CDR2 is FVKESK. Trimming took off 0 bases at V and 0 bases at J, with 17 bases between the two ends. DNA of the CDR3: TGTGCCAGCAGCCAAGACCCACGGGACTTCCCGATGAACACTGAAGCTTTCTTT. Protein: CASSQDPRDFPMNTEAFF.

This chain links TRBV12-3 or TRBV12-4 with TRBJ1-1; the match to TRBD1 covers 7 bases. J gave up 5 bases and V 6 bases, and 15 bases lay outside the gene matches. The CDR3 covers 16 residues. The CDR3 bases are TGTGCCAGCAGGGAAACCTATCTCCAGGGGGGGACTGAAGCTTTCTTT. It yields the protein CASRETYLQGGTEAFF.

CDR3 nucleotide sequence: TGCGCCAGCAGACCTAGACAGGGCTCGTACGAGCAGTACTTC. This gives the protein CASRPRQGSYEQYF. The rearrangement uses TRBV4-1 and TRBJ2-7; TRBD1 aligns across 7 bases. Per the germline V gene, CDR1 is MGHRA and CDR2 is YSYEKL. The CDR3 loop spans 14 amino acids. Trimming cost V 6 bases and J 4 bases; bases outside gene matches: 9.

This clonotype appeared a few times. The V and J genes are TRBV11-2 and TRBJ2-7; D unresolved. The V end was cut by 2 bases, the J end by 0 bases, with 11 bases between. This CDR3 spans 15 amino acids. Germline CDR1 SGHAT, CDR2 FQNNGV. The CDR3 reads CASSLWDLSSYEQYF. The CDR3, as DNA: TGTGCCAGCAGCTTATGGGATCTGAGCTCCTACGAGCAGTACTTC.

There are a few counts of this clonotype. The CDR3 coding sequence is TGTGCCAGCAGGACGCACGACACCTCTGGAAACACCATATATTTT. This gives the protein CASRTHDTSGNTIYF. This chain connects TRBV6-1 to TRBJ1-3; the D is unclear. The CDR3 has 15 residues. Trimming pared 6 bases from V and 0 bases from J, leaving 12 bases between. Germline V gives CDR1 MNHNS, CDR2 SASEGT.

The CDR3 spells CSAEGTSGRASYNEQFF. The CDR3 region has the DNA TGCAGCGCCGAGGGGACTAGCGGGAGGGCCTCCTACAATGAGCAGTTCTTC. The chain is built from TRBV29-1 and TRBJ2-1; 16 bases are shared with TRBD2. V was clipped by 7 bases and J by 0 bases; unmatched bases: 6. The CDR3 is 17 amino acids. Germline loops: CDR1 SQVTM, CDR2 ANQGSEA.

The gene calls are TRBV5-1 and TRBJ1-1; D gene uncertain. V shed 0 bases and J shed 1 base, with 7 bases lying between them. Germline lookup yields CDR1 SGHRS and CDR2 YFSETQ. CDR3 length: 14 residues. The CDR3: CASSLDVQNTEAFF. The CDR3 DNA is TGCGCCAGCAGCTTGGACGTTCAGAACACTGAAGCTTTCTTT. Variable domain in full (rest from reference TRBV5-1 and TRBJ1-1): KAGVTQTPRYLIKTRGQQVTLSCSPISGHRSVSWYQQTPGQGLQFLFEYFSETQRNKGNFPGRFSGRQFSNSRSEMNVSTLELGDSALYLCASSLDVQNTEAFFGQGTRLTVV.

This clonotype was seen a few times. The chain recombines TRBV6-2 or TRBV6-3 with TRBJ2-2, with a possible D match to TRBD2 (5 bases). Between the trimmed V and J ends, which lost 6 bases and 1 base, there was a span of 12 bases. The CDR3 spans 15 residues. Germline CDR1 and CDR2: MNHEY and SVGEGT. The DNA for the CDR3 is TGTGCCAGCAGCTCCGGACTGAGGAACACCGGGGAGCTGTTTTTT. It codes for CASSSGLRNTGELFF.

This clonotype appeared many times. The chain recombines TRBV7-9 with TRBJ2-7; D call uncertain. Germline V gene lookup returns CDR1 SEHNR and CDR2 FQNEAQ (reference sequence). V gave up 7 bases and J gave up 1 base, with 14 bases separating them. This CDR3 region has 14 residues. CDR3 amino acids: CASKRNTGSYEQYF. DNA for the CDR3: TGTGCCAGCAAGAGGAACACCGGGTCCTACGAGCAGTACTTC. Full variable domain (remainder filled in from reference TRBV7-9 and TRBJ2-7): DTGVSQNPRHKITKRGQNVTFRCDPISEHNRLYWYRQTLGQGPEFLTYFQNEAQLEKSRLLSDRFSAERPKGSFSTLEIQRTEQGDSAMYLCASKRNTGSYEQYFGPGTRLTVT.

This clonotype was seen many times. The CDR3, as DNA: TGCGCCAGCAGCCAAGACGGGCAGAACTACGAGCAGTACTTC. Protein sequence: CASSQDGQNYEQYF. This chain connects TRBV4-1 to TRBJ2-7, with D unclear. The CDR3 sequence is 14 residues long. Trimming removed 0 bases from V and 3 bases from J, with 9 bases in between. CDR1 and CDR2 from the germline V gene are MGHRA and YSYEKL.

The chain carries TRBV9 and TRBJ2-3; 12 nucleotides match TRBD2. J was trimmed by 5 bases and V by 0 bases; bases with no gene match: 7. Germline assignment: CDR1 SGDLS and CDR2 YYNGEE. The CDR3 has 17 residues. CDR3 sequence: CASSVVDPGLAGDTQYF. CDR3 sequence (DNA): TGTGCCAGCAGCGTAGTCGACCCGGGACTAGCGGGAGATACGCAGTATTTT.

This clonotype was recorded a few times. The gene calls are TRBV7-9 and TRBJ2-2; D unclear. V was cut by 6 bases and J by 4 bases, with 15 bases left in between. The germline CDR1 and CDR2 sequences are SEHNR and FQNEAQ (reference sequence). The CDR3 covers 15 residues. The CDR3 sequence is CASRLRLGTTGELFF. DNA for the CDR3: TGTGCCAGCAGGTTGCGGTTGGGTACCACCGGGGAGCTGTTTTTT.

This chain uses TRBV28 with TRBJ1-2; the D gene is possibly TRBD1 (6 bases). Germline CDR1 reads MDHEN; CDR2 reads SYDVKM. The CDR3 consists of 12 residues. V was shortened by 5 bases and J by 5 bases, with 9 bases between the two germline ends. This chain's CDR3 is CASSITGYGYTF. CDR3 DNA: TGTGCCAGCAGTATCACAGGGTATGGCTACACCTTC.

Of note for this clonotype: Its ends do not fully match the called genes, so a read error is possible. The genes are TRBV20-1 and TRBJ2-3, with D unclear. This CDR3 has 14 amino acids. In germline, CDR1 is DFQATT, CDR2 SNEGSKA (reference sequence). The CDR3 spells CGASYYEGTDTQYF. CDR3 sequence (DNA): TGCGGTGCTAGTTACTATGAGGGCACAGATACGCAGTATTTT.

This clonotype was seen at least ten times. The chain employs TRBV4-2 and TRBJ1-6; 9 nucleotides align to TRBD1. Germline CDR1 LGHNA, CDR2 YNFKEQ. V lost 1 base and J lost 6; bases outside the gene matches: 7. The CDR3 has 17 residues. The CDR3 spells CASSQVSGTGSNSPLHF. The CDR3 DNA is TGTGCCAGCAGCCAAGTTTCCGGGACAGGGAGTAATTCACCCCTCCACTTT.

As regards this clonotype: A much larger clonotype is one base distant, so this may be a read error. The chain links TRBV7-3 to TRBJ2-3; maybe TRBD1 (5 bases). The germline V gene has CDR1 SGHTA and CDR2 FQGTGA. The CDR3 is 15 residues long. V shed 9 bases and J shed 9 bases, with 25 bases lying between them. CDR3 sequence reads: CARQISRGGFGTQYF. Written as DNA, the CDR3 is TGTGCCAGACAAATTTCAAGGGGCGGATTCGGAACGCAGTATTTT.

The chain has TRBV29-1 and TRBJ2-5, with D possibly TRBD2 on 7 matching bases. This CDR3 contains 15 residues. Trimming took 4 bases from V and 2 from J, leaving 17 bases between them. Looked up from germline, CDR1 is SQVTM and CDR2 is ANQGSEA. The CDR3 protein is CSVGGASGPQETQYF. The CDR3 DNA reads TGCAGCGTTGGGGGGGCTAGCGGCCCACAAGAGACCCAGTACTTC. The entire variable domain, with the rest obtained from reference TRBV29-1 and TRBJ2-5, is as follows: SAVISQKPSRDICQRGTSLTIQCQVDSQVTMMFWYRQQPGQSLTLIATANQGSEATYESGFVIDKFPISRPNLTFSTLTVSNMSPEDSSIYLCSVGGASGPQETQYFGPGTRLLVL.

The chain's CDR3 is CASSLWSDSAYEQYF. CDR3 nucleotides: TGTGCCAGCAGCTTATGGTCTGACAGCGCCTACGAGCAGTACTTC. The V and J genes are TRBV11-1 and TRBJ2-7; a weak D match, TRBD1 (5 bases). V lost 2 bases, J lost 2 bases, and 13 bases lay in between. This CDR3 region has 15 residues. In germline, CDR1 is SGHAT, CDR2 FQDESV (reference sequence).

This clonotype occurred a few times. The chain employs TRBV5-6 and TRBJ1-5; D gene uncertain. Germline V gene lookup returns CDR1 SGHDT and CDR2 YYEEEE. With 0 bases removed from V and 6 bases from J, the gap between germline ends came to 25 bases. This CDR3 region has 19 residues. CDR3 sequence (DNA): TGTGCCAGCAGCTTGGCATCAAACATTGGAGGAAGGCGCGTTCAGCCCCAGCATTTT. It yields the protein CASSLASNIGGRRVQPQHF.

This clonotype was found a few times. This chain joins TRBV7-6 and TRBJ1-5; D not certain. The CDR3 is 14 amino acids. Trimming removed 5 bases from V and 7 bases from J, with 15 bases in between. CDR1 is SGHVS, CDR2 FNYEAQ, per germline. CDR3 region: CASSTQDLYQPQHF. DNA of the CDR3: TGTGCCAGCAGCACTCAGGACCTGTACCAGCCCCAGCATTTT.

V gene TRBV24-1 combines with J gene TRBJ2-7; D remains unclear. Germline CDR1 and CDR2: KGHDR and SFDVKD. This CDR3 is built from 17 residues. The ends were cut back, 2 bases at V and 6 bases at J, with 22 bases in the middle. CDR3 DNA: TGTGCCACCAGTGATTGGGTGGCAGGTTATAGATCGACCGAGCAGTACTTC. Its protein product is CATSDWVAGYRSTEQYF.

This clonotype was seen many times. The V call is TRBV27, the J call TRBJ2-1; 9 bases align to TRBD1. CDR1 and CDR2 (germline): MNHEY, SMNVEV (reference sequence). The CDR3 has 17 amino acids. The V and J ends lost 3 bases and 3 bases, in that order; junction bases with no gene match: 9. The CDR3 reads CASSFPSDRGFYNEQFF. The CDR3 coding sequence is TGTGCCAGCAGTTTCCCCTCGGACAGGGGATTCTACAATGAGCAGTTCTTC.